This T cell receptor (beta chain) was recorded in a study of blood T cell repertoires in COVID-19. For the study at large: COVID-19 samples collected from the United States, Italy and Spain covered acute and convalescent phases. The cDNA or gDNA used as material had been derived from T cells, B-cell-depleted T cells, or PBMCs.

Per the original data handling: Cell counts per sample came from amplifying reference gene primers. Clones were read by immunoSEQ multiplex PCR, and TCRdb kept only the in-frame ones, dropping some. V, J and clone size were drawn from that table, and D and trimming were deduced from the DNA. The table records tens of thousands of clones, more than 70% of them present only once. The CDR3 length is 10 residues. V dropped 5 bases and J dropped 4 bases, with 6 bases sitting between them. CDR1 GTSNPN and CDR2 SVGIG come from the germline V gene (reference sequence). The V call is TRBV30, the J call TRBJ2-7; D gene ambiguous. Material for sequencing was peripheral blood. This receptor was taken from a human donor in a cohort sampled during active COVID-19. The CDR3 spells CAWVRYEQYF. DNA for the CDR3: TGTGCCTGGGTTCGGTACGAGCAGTACTTC.